Below, one T cell receptor (beta chain) is given with its context. Its target is unknown. The PCR contained 60 Vbeta and 13 Jbeta primers. Using immunoSEQ multiplex PCR, the repertoire was profiled, and TCRdb retains in-frame clones only, with some absent. The sample consists of approximately 150,000 clones, approximately 71% of them appearing once. These data come from a study of cytomegalovirus exposure and HLA in healthy donors. Study summary: For the roughly 390 genotyped donors, 65% to 90% fell within the Caucasian-associated ancestry cluster.

The CDR3 has 12 residues. V lost 6 bases and J lost 4, with 9 bases in between. The V gene's germline CDR1 is SGHTA and CDR2 FQGNSA. Broader study findings: Segments of the TCR beta V type were, in most cases, productive about 87% or about 30% of the time in an earlier analysis. Diagnosis of cytomegalovirus status made by the classifier reportedly showed high specificity and sensitivity.

Sequenced sample: PBMCs. V and J are TRBV7-2 and TRBJ1-2; unclear D gene. This TCR derives from a man aged 35 to 55 in good health and CMV-seronegative. The CDR3 DNA sequence: TGTGCCAGCAGTGAAACTATCTATGGCTACACCTTC. It specifies CASSETIYGYTF.